The present TCR beta chain was sequenced within a study of OX40 agonist ivuxolimab in advanced cancers. The CDR3 is 18 residues long. Trimming cost V 1 base and J 2 bases; bases outside gene matches: 12. CDR1 MNHEY and CDR2 SMNVEV come from the germline V gene (reference sequence). As regards this clone: Its antigen is unknown. The same CDR3 also results from other DNA sequences found in this sample.

Notes on the study in general: Clonal expansion by week 6 occurred in CD4+ and CD8+ blood T cells (at 0.1 to 3.0 mg/kg).

The cohort excluded patients with autoimmune disease history or systemic immunosuppression. Blood draws occurred at baseline, cycle 4 day 1, and cycle 7 day 1. TCRdb keeps only in-frame clones here, not all; method: immunoSEQ multiplex PCR. Of about 11,000 clones in the sample, roughly 80% were seen once. This receptor was identified in an adult with an advanced solid tumor such as melanoma, head and neck, liver or kidney cancer. Sequencing used CD4+ or CD8+ T cells sorted from blood, obtained in a trial of the OX40 agonist ivuxolimab. This rearrangement joins TRBV27 to TRBJ2-3, with TRBD2 matching 7 bases. The CDR3 spells CASSLLASGTQTTDTQYF. Here the CDR3 DNA reads TGTGCCAGCAGTTTATTGGCTAGCGGTACCCAGACCACAGATACGCAGTATTTT.